Listed here is a single TCR beta chain. The target antigen is unknown. The data were produced by immunoSEQ multiplex PCR, yet TCRdb's version contains in-frame clones alone and is incomplete. This table holds 100,000 to 150,000 clones, around nine tenths found once. This sample stems from a study of T cell responses to AZD1222 COVID-19 vaccine. Study outcomes and limitations: Close to half of spike-specific TCRs reportedly recognize unmutated variant regions. Repertoire sampling happened only post peak T cell response.

V lost 6 bases and J 5 bases, leaving 13 bases between the germline ends. The CDR3 runs 13 residues. V gene TRBV12-3 or TRBV12-4 combines with J gene TRBJ1-1, with a tentative D call TRBD1 (6 bases). The material was peripheral blood, obtained on day 0 of AZD1222 vaccination. This sequence originates from an adult in good health. The CDR3 region has the DNA TGTGCCAGCAGCAGAATCAGGGGTACTGAAGCTTTCTTT. This gives the protein CASSRIRGTEAFF.